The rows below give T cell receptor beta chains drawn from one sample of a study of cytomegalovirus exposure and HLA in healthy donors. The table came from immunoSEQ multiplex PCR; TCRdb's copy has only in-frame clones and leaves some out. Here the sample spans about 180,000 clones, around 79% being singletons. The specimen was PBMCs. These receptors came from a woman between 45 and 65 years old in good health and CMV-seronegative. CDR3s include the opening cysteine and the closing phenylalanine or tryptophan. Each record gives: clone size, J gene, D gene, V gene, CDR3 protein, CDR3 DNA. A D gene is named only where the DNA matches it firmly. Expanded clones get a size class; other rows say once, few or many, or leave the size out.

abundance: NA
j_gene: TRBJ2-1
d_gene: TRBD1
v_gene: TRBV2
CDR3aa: CASSGDRAGQGEQFF
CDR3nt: TGTGCCAGCAGTGGCGACAGGGCAGGGCAGGGTGAGCAGTTCTTC

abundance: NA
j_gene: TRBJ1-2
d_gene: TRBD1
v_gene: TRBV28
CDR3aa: CASYDRATYGYTF
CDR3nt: TGTGCCAGTTACGACAGGGCGACTTATGGCTACACCTTC

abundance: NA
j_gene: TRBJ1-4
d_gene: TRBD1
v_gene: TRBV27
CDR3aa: CASSSQGHKGEKLFF
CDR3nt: TGTGCCAGCAGTTCACAGGGGCACAAGGGGGAAAAACTGTTTTTT

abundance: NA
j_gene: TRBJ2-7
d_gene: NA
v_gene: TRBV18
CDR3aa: CASSIKPHLYEQYF
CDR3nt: TGTGCCAGCTCAATAAAACCTCACCTATACGAGCAGTACTTC

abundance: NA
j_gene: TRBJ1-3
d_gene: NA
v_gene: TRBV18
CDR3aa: CASSPPEGAGNTIYF
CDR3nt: TGTGCCAGCTCACCACCGGAGGGAGCTGGAAACACCATATATTTT

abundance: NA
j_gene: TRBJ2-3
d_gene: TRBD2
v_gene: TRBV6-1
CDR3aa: CASSTIAGAADTQYF
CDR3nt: TGTGCCAGCAGTACAATAGCGGGAGCTGCAGATACGCAGTATTTT

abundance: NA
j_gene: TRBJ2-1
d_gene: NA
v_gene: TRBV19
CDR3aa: CASTDTGKYEQFF
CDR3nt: TGTGCCAGTACTGATACAGGGAAGTATGAGCAGTTCTTC

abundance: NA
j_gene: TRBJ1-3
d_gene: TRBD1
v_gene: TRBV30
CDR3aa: CAWSIGGGGNTIYF
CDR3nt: TGTGCCTGGAGTATAGGGGGCGGTGGAAACACCATATATTTT

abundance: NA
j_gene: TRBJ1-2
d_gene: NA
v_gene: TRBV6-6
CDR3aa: CASSPSGYYGYTF
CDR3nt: TGTGCCAGCAGTCCGTCGGGGTACTATGGCTACACCTTC

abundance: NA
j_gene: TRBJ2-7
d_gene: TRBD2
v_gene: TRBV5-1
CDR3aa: CASSTLAGGSEQYF
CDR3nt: TGCGCCAGCAGCACACTAGCGGGAGGTTCCGAGCAGTACTTC

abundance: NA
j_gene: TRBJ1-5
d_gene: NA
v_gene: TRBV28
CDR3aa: CASRVRGYVGSNQPQHF
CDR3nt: TGTGCCAGCAGGGTCAGGGGCTATGTCGGGAGCAATCAGCCCCAGCATTTT

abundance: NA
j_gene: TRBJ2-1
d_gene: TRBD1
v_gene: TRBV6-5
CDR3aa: CASTPTGGSYNEQFF
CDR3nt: TGTGCCAGCACTCCGACAGGGGGCTCCTACAATGAGCAGTTCTTC

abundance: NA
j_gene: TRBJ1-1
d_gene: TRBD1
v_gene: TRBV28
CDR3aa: CAIAPPGQGNTEAFF
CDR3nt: TGTGCCATCGCCCCGCCGGGACAGGGGAACACTGAAGCTTTCTTT

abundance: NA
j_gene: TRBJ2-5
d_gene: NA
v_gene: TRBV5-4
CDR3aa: CASRVGATPLETQYF
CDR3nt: TGTGCCAGCAGGGTTGGGGCCACGCCCCTTGAGACCCAGTACTTC

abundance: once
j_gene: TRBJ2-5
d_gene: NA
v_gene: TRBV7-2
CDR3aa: CASSPPIETQYF
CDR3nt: TGTGCCAGCAGCCCCCCCATAGAGACCCAGTACTTC

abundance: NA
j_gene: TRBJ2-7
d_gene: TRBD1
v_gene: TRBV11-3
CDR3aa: CASSRDSSSYEQYF
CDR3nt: TGTGCCAGCAGCCGGGACAGTAGCTCCTACGAGCAGTACTTC

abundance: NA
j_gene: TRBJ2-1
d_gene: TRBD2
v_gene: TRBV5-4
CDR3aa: CASSLGTSGRTNEQFF
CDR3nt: TGTGCCAGCAGCTTGGGGACTAGCGGGAGAACCAATGAGCAGTTCTTC

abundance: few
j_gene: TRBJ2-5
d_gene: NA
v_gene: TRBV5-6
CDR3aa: CASSLGTVEETQYF
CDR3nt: TGTGCCAGCAGCTTGGGGACAGTTGAAGAGACCCAGTACTTC

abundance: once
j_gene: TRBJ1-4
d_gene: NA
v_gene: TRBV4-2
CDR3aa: CASSPHQTALEKLFF
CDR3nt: TGTGCCAGCAGCCCGCACCAAACCGCCCTAGAAAAACTGTTTTTT

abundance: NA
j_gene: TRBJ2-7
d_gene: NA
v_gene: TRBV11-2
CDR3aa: CASSFDPGPGYEQYF
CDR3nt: TGTGCCAGCAGCTTCGACCCGGGTCCTGGCTACGAGCAGTACTTC

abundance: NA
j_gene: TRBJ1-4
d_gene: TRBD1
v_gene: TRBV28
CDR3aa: CASKNRGQNEKLFF
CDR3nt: TGTGCCAGCAAAAACAGGGGGCAGAATGAAAAACTGTTTTTT

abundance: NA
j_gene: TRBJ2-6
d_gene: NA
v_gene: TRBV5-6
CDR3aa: CASSFLSGANVLTF
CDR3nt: TGTGCCAGCAGCTTTCTCTCTGGGGCCAACGTCCTGACTTTC

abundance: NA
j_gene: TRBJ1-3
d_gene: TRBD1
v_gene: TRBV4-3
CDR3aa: CASSQDPRGSGNTIYF
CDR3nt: TGCGCCAGCAGCCAAGATCCCAGGGGGTCTGGAAACACCATATATTTT

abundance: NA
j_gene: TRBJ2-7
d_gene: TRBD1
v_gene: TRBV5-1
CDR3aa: CASSPGSGDSHYEQYF
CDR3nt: TGCGCCAGCAGCCCGGGTAGTGGGGACAGCCACTACGAGCAGTACTTC

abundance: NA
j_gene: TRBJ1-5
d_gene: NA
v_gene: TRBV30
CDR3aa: CAWGREGQRRQPQHF
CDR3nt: TGTGCCTGGGGGAGGGAAGGACAGCGCCGTCAGCCCCAGCATTTT

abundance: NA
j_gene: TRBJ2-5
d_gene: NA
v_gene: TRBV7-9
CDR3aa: CASSLMGGGETQHF
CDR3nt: TGTGCCAGCAGCTTAATGGGAGGAGGGGAGACCCAGCACTTC

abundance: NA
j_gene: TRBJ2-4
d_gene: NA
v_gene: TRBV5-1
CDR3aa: CASSLDLASDIQYF
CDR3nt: TGCGCCAGCAGCTTGGACCTAGCTTCTGACATTCAGTACTTC

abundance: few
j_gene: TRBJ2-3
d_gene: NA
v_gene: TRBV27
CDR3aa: CASSSHRVRGTDTQYF
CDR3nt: TGTGCCAGCAGTTCTCACAGGGTGAGGGGCACAGATACGCAGTATTTT

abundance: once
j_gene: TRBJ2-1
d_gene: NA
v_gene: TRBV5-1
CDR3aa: CASSLASGTYNEQFF
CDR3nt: TGCGCCAGCAGCTTGGCCAGCGGGACATACAATGAGCAGTTCTTC

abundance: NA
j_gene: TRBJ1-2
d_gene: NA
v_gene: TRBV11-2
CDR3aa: CASSSTSNYGYTF
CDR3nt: TGTGCCAGCAGCTCGACATCTAACTATGGCTACACCTTC

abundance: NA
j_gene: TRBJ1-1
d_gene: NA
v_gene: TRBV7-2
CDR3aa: CASSLNTVNTEAFF
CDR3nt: TGTGCCAGCAGTCTAAATACAGTGAACACTGAAGCTTTCTTT

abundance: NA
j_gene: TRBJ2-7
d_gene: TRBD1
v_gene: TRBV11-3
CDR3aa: CASSRDRLSSYEQYF
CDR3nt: TGTGCCAGCAGCCGGGACAGGCTAAGCTCCTACGAGCAGTACTTC

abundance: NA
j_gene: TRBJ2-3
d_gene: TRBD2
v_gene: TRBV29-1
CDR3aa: CSVEVQLAGTDTQYF
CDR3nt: TGCAGCGTTGAAGTACAACTAGCGGGGACAGATACGCAGTATTTT

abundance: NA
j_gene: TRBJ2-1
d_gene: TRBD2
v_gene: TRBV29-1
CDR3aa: CSVVFVGGPLNEQFF
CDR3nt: TGCAGCGTTGTATTTGTGGGAGGGCCTCTAAATGAGCAGTTCTTC

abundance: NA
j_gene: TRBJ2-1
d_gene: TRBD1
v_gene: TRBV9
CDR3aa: CASSSRGDRSNEQFF
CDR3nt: TGTGCCAGCAGCTCCCGAGGGGACAGGTCCAATGAGCAGTTCTTC

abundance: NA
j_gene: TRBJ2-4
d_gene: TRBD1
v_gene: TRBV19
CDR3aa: CASSIPGQGRNIQYF
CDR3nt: TGTGCCAGTAGTATACCCGGACAGGGTAGAAACATTCAGTACTTC

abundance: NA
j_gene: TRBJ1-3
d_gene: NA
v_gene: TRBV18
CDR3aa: CASSPYTGEGNTIYF
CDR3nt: TGTGCCAGCTCACCGTATACAGGAGAGGGAAACACCATATATTTT

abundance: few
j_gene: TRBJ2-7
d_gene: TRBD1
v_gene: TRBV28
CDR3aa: CASSSGGEQYF
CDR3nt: TGTGCCAGCAGTTCAGGGGGCGAGCAGTACTTC

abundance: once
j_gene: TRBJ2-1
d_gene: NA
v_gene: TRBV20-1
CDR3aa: CSARERDEQFF
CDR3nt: TGCAGTGCTAGAGAGAGAGATGAGCAGTTCTTC

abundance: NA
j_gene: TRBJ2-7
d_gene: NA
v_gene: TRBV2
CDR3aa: CASKRDTAYEQYF
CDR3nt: TGTGCCAGCAAACGGGACACAGCCTACGAGCAGTACTTC

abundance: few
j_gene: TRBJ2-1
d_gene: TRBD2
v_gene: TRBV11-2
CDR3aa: CASSAIAGYYNEQFF
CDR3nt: TGTGCCAGCAGCGCCATAGCGGGCTACTACAATGAGCAGTTCTTC

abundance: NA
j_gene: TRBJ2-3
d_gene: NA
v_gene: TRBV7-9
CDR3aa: CASSSEGVSTDTQYF
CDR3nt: TGTGCCAGCAGCTCGGAGGGAGTAAGCACAGATACGCAGTATTTT

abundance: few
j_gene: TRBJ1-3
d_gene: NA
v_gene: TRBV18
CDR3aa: CASSKGQSSGNTIYF
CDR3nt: TGTGCCAGCTCCAAAGGACAATCCTCTGGAAACACCATATATTTT

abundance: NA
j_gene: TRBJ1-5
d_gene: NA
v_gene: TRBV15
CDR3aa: CATSPRDFNQPQHF
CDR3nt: TGTGCCACCAGCCCCCGGGACTTTAATCAGCCCCAGCATTTT

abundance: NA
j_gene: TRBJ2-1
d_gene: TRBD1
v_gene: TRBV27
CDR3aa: CASSFDRGRINEQFF
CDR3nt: TGTGCCAGCAGCTTCGACAGGGGGCGTATCAATGAGCAGTTCTTC

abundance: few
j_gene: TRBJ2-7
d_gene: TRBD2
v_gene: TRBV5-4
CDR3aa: CASSTAGGQNEQYF
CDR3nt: TGTGCCAGCAGCACAGCGGGAGGGCAAAACGAGCAGTACTTC

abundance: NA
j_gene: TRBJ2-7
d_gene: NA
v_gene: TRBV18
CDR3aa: CASSPLYSSYEQYF
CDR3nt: TGTGCCAGCTCACCACTGTATTCTTCCTACGAGCAGTACTTC

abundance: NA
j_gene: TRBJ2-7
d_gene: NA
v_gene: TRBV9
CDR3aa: CASSVGGGFYEQYF
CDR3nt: TGTGCCAGCAGCGTAGGTGGAGGGTTCTACGAGCAGTACTTC

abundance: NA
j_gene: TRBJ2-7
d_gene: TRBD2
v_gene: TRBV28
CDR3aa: CASSPLAGDYEQYF
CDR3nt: TGTGCCAGCAGTCCCCTAGCGGGAGACTACGAGCAGTACTTC